This TCR beta chain is from a study of T-cell reconstitution after alpha-beta-depleted transplantation in children. This clonotype was counted between two and nine times. Its antigen is unidentified. General study findings and limits: From surviving recipient T cells and thymic progenitors came the high day-60 TCRbeta diversity observed in some patients. Counts and diversity of T cells one year after transplant came mostly from newly produced T cells. It was reported that alpha-beta T cells came from several hundred expanded graft clones (about two months after transplant).

V was pared by 0 bases and J by 3 bases, with 8 bases between. This CDR3 contains 14 residues. CDR1 and CDR2 from the germline V gene are SGHRS and YFSETQ. Preparation of the TCRbeta library involved a method that used unique molecular identifiers. From the PCR reads, TCRdb called clonotypes with MiXCR, one entry per CDR3 protein. This table has hundreds of thousands of distinct CDR3 sequences, roughly 14% appearing once. The rearrangement joins TRBV5-1 to TRBJ2-3; D assignment may be TRBD1 or TRBD2 (5 bases each). Specimen: PBMCs, collected before TCRalphabeta/CD19-depleted stem cell transplant. This receptor was obtained from a girl aged 2-15 years with congenital amegakaryocytic thrombocytopenia, due to receive a stem cell transplant. CDR3 nucleotide sequence: TGCGCCAGCAGCTTGGGGGACGCGACAGATACGCAGTATTTT. Translating gives CASSLGDATDTQYF.